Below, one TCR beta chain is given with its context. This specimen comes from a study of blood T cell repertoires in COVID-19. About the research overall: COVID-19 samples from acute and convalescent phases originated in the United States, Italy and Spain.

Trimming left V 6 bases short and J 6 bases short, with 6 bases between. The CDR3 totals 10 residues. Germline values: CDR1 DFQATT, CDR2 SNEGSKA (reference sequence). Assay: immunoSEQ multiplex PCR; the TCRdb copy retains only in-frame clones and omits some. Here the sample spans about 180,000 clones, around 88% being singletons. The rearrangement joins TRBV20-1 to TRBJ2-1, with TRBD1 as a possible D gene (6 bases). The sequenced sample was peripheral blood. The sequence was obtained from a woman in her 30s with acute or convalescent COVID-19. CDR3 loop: CSAGANEQFF. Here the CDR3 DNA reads TGCAGTGCGGGGGCCAATGAGCAGTTCTTC.